This T cell receptor beta chain is drawn from a study of Ad26.COV2.S vaccination and SARS-CoV-2 variants. General study findings and limits: Vaccinees reportedly had broad spike-specific CD8+ and CD4+ T cell responses. Those who received the vaccine showed greater spike-specific TCR breadth than those given placebo. For non-spike TCRs, breadth in vaccine recipients resembled that in placebo recipients.

Notes on this clone: The antigen remains unidentified.

Repertoires were generated with immunoSEQ multiplex PCR, while TCRdb's copy carries only in-frame clones and drops some. The sample gives about 680,000 clones, roughly nine tenths of which show up once; about 1.5% is in the top ten. Treatment: about 20 received Ad26.COV2.S at low or high dose, single or two shots; about 5 received placebo; per-sample allocation not given. Collection of the samples took place on day 63 after the first injection of vaccine or placebo. This clonotype originated in a person aged 18 to 59 who received the Ad26.COV2.S COVID-19 vaccine or a placebo. Sequenced material: peripheral blood, taken in a trial of Ad26.COV2.S vaccine versus placebo.

CDR3 amino acids: CASRPRQGAYNEQFF. The CDR3 DNA follows: TGTGCCAGCAGACCTCGACAGGGGGCCTACAATGAGCAGTTCTTC. This rearrangement joins TRBV5-4 to TRBJ2-1; 9 bases agree with TRBD1. The junction had 5 bases not matched to a gene; V was cut back by 5 bases and J by 2 bases. Germline CDR1 is SGHNT and CDR2 is YYREEE (reference sequence). The CDR3 is 15 amino acids.